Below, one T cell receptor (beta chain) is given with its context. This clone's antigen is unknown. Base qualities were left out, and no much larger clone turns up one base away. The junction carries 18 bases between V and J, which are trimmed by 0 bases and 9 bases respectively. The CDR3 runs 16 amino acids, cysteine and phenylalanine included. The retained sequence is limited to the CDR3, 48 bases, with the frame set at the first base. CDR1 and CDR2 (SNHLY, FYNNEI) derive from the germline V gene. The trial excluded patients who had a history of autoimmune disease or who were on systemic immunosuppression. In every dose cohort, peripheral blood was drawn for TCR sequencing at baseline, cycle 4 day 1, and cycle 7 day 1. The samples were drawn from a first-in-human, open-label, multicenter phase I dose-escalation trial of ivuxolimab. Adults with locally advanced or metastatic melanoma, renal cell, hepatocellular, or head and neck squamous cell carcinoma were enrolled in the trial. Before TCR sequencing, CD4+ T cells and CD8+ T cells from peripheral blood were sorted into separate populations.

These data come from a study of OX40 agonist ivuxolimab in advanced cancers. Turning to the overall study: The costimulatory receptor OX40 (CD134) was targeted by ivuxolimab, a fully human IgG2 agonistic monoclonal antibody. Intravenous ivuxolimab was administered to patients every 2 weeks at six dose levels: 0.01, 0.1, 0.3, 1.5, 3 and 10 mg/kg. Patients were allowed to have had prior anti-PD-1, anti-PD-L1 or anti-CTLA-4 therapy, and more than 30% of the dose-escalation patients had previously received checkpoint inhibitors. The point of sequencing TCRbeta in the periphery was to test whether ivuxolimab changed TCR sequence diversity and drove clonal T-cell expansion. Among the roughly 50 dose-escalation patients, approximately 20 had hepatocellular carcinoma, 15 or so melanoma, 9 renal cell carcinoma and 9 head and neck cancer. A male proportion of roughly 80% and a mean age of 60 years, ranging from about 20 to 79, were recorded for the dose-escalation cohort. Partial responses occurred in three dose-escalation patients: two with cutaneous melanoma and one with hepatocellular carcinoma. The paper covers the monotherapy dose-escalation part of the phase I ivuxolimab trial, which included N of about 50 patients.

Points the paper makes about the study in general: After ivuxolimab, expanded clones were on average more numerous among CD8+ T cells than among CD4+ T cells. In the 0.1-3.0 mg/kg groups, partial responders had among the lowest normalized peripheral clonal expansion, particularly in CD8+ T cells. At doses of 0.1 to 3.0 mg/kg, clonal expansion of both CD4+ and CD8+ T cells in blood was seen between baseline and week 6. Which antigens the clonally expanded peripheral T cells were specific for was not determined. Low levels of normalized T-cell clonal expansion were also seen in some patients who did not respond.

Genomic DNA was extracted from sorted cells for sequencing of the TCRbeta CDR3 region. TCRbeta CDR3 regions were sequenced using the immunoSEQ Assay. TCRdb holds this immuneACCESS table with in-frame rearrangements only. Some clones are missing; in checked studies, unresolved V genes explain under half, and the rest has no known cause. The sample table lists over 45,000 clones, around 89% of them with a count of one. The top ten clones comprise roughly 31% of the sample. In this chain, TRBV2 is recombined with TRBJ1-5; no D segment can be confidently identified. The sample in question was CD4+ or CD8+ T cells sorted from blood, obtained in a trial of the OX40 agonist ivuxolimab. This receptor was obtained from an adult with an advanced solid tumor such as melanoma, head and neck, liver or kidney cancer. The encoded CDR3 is CASSEALGLAGGPQHF. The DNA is TGTGCCAGCAGTGAAGCGCTGGGCCTTGCAGGAGGGCCCCAGCATTTT. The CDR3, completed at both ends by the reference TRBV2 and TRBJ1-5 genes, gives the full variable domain EPEVTQTPSHQVTQMGQEVILRCVPISNHLYFYWYRQILGQKVEFLVSFYNNEISEKSEIFDDQFSVERPDGSNFTLKIRSTKLEDSAMYFCASSEALGLAGGPQHFGDGTRLSIL.